This T cell receptor (beta chain) was profiled in a study of tumor-infiltrating lymphocytes in primary liver carcinoma. Making TCR beta cDNA involved roughly 0.55 ug total RNA and a constant-region primer. Three rounds of nested multiplex PCR with slightly modified ARM-PCR produced TCR beta libraries. It was with TRBV1-TRBV30 forward primers and a C-beta reverse primer that the first two PCR rounds were run, at approximately 9 cycles each. TCRdb recomputed calls from the multiplex PCR reads with MiXCR, one row per CDR3 protein. The sample has 50,000 to 60,000 distinct CDR3 sequences, 65% to 85% seen once; the top ten hold around a quarter. From unsorted bulk tissue weighing about 20-33 mg, DNA and RNA were co-extracted. Trimming removed 0 bases from V and 1 base from J; junction bases left unmatched: 10. This CDR3 is built from 19 residues. Germline-derived CDR1 and CDR2 are LGHNA and YSLEER. In this sample, this clonotype turned up many times.

The chain is built from TRBV4-3 and TRBJ1-4; TRBD1 agrees at 8 bases. The receptor's source is a middle-aged man with primary liver carcinoma and hepatitis B virus infection. Sequences were obtained from liver tumor tissue from sampling region 5. The subset is: tumor region T5, tumor centre. The CDR3: CASSQEYGRGRETNEKLFF. In DNA form, the CDR3 reads TGCGCCAGCAGCCAAGAGTATGGCAGGGGGCGCGAAACTAATGAAAAACTGTTTTTT.